Listed below are T cell receptor beta chains from one sample, sequenced in a study. TCRdb used MiXCR to reprocess the reads, holding one entry per CDR3 protein. Of nearly 15,000 distinct CDR3 sequences listed, approximately 37% are singletons. Sequencing was done on a sample of blood. The receptors shown here come from a human donor. Each CDR3 is given with its conserved first and last residue. Each record gives: D gene, clone size, V gene, J gene, CDR3 DNA, CDR3 protein. D genes are given only for firm matches. A clone size is listed for some rows: how often the clone was seen (once, few, many), or a class if it is expanded.

TRBD1	-	TRBV30	TRBJ2-7	TGTGCCTGGAGTCGGACAGGGAATGAGCAGTACTTC	CAWSRTGNEQYF
-	many	TRBV4-3	TRBJ2-1	TGCGCCAGCAGCCAAGCCCACCACTCCTACAATGAGCAGTTCTTC	CASSQAHHSYNEQFF
-	-	TRBV19	TRBJ1-2	TGTGCCAGTAGTGCCGTTAACAGGGCTGGCTACACCTTC	CASSAVNRAGYTF
TRBD1	-	TRBV4-3	TRBJ1-2	TGCGCCAGCAGCCAAGATGGGGACAGGGCCTATGGCTACAACTTC	CASSQDGDRAYGYNF
-	-	TRBV4-1	TRBJ1-1	TGCGCCAGCAGCCAAGATTTTCACCTTGACCCCTGTCACTGTGTGAACACTGAAGCTTTCTTT	CASSQDFHLDPCHCVNTEAFF
-	few	TRBV4-3	TRBJ1-2	TGCGCCAGCAGCCGGGGGACGTTGGACTATGGCTACACCTTC	CASSRGTLDYGYTF
-	-	TRBV30	TRBJ2-1	TGCGCCATGGAGGGAGGCCCAGGGTATGAGCAGTTCTTC	CAMEGGPGYEQFF
TRBD1	many	TRBV29-1	TRBJ1-1	TGCAGCGTTAATCAACCGGGACAGGAAGCTTTCTTT	CSVNQPGQEAFF
TRBD2	many	TRBV30	TRBJ2-1	TGTGCCTGGAGTGTACTAGGAGCGGGGGTGCAGTTCTTC	CAWSVLGAGVQFF
-	once	TRBV6-2/TRBV6-3	TRBJ1-2	TGTGCCTGCAGCGCTGGACAAGACTATGGCTACACCTTC	CACSAGQDYGYTF
-	-	TRBV4-1	TRBJ2-5	TGCGCCAGCAGCAGTTCGATAAGCGGCCGCCATGGGAGGGAGACCCAGTACTTC	CASSSSISGRHGRETQYF
TRBD2	-	TRBV28	TRBJ2-3	TGTGCCAGCAGTTTAGAGGGACTAGCGGGAGGGCCCGGCACAGATACGCAGTATTTT	CASSLEGLAGGPGTDTQYF
-	medium-sized	TRBV30	TRBJ2-6	TGTGCCTGGAGTACTGGTCCCGGGGCCAACGTCCTGACTTTC	CAWSTGPGANVLTF
-	-	TRBV29-1	TRBJ2-5	TGCAGCCAAGATCGGGGGACCCAGTACTTC	CSQDRGTQYF
-	-	TRBV4-3	TRBJ1-5	TGCGCCAGCAGCCAGCTAGCGGGAGGGTTCGATGAGCATTTT	CASSQLAGGFDEHF
-	-	TRBV4-2	TRBJ2-7	-	CASSASSEGTECASSLGQAYEQYF
TRBD2	many	TRBV4-3	TRBJ2-7	TGCGCCAGCAGCTGGACTAGCGGGAGTCGGAACGAGCAGTACTTC	CASSWTSGSRNEQYF
TRBD1	medium-sized	TRBV4-3	TRBJ2-3	TGCGCCAGCAGCCCAGGGACAGCAGATACGCAGTATTTT	CASSPGTADTQYF
-	-	TRBV29-1	TRBJ1-1	TGCAGCGTCGCCATGGAGGGATTGAACACTGAAGCTTTCTTT	CSVAMEGLNTEAFF
-	many	TRBV4-2	TRBJ2-1	TGTGCCAGCAGCCAACGTGGACAGGGAGGGGTCACGTTGGATGAGCAGTTCTTC	CASSQRGQGGVTLDEQFF
-	once	TRBV20-1	TRBJ1-4	TGCAGTCCTAGGAATCACGGCATTGAAAAACTGTTTTTT	CSPRNHGIEKLFF
-	-	TRBV14	TRBJ2-7	TGTGCCAGCGTTGGGGGTCCGTCGTCCTACGAGCAGTACTTC	CASVGGPSSYEQYF
-	many	TRBV4-3	TRBJ1-2	TGCGCCAGCAGTCACGAAGCTATGGGGGCGAATGGCTACACCTTC	CASSHEAMGANGYTF
-	many	TRBV14	TRBJ1-1	TGTGCCAGCAGCCAGTTAGGGTTCGGGAGTTTCTTT	CASSQLGFGSFF
-	-	TRBV4-2	TRBJ1-3	TGTGCCAGCAGCCAAGATACGGGACCGAACACCATATATTTT	CASSQDTGPNTIYF
-	-	TRBV30	TRBJ2-5	TGTGCCTGGGTGGGGCTAGTGGTGGAGACCCAGTACTTC	CAWVGLVVETQYF
TRBD1	-	TRBV2	TRBJ1-1	TGTGCCAGCATTGTGGGGACAGGGGTACGGACTGAAGCTTTCTTT	CASIVGTGVRTEAFF
-	-	TRBV19	TRBJ2-5	TGTGCCAGTAGTAGAAGAAGGGACGCTCCGCAGGAGACCCAGTACTTC	CASSRRRDAPQETQYF
TRBD2	-	TRBV7-3	TRBJ2-3	TGTGCCAGCAGCTTAACGGGACTAGCAGATACGCAGTATTTT	CASSLTGLADTQYF
TRBD1	-	TRBV14	TRBJ1-1	TGTGCCAGCAGCCACCAGGACAGGGAGACTGAAGCTTTCTTT	CASSHQDRETEAFF
TRBD2	-	TRBV4-3	TRBJ2-3	TGCGCCAGCAGCCGCTCATCGGGACTAGCAGATACGCAGTATTTT	CASSRSSGLADTQYF
-	-	TRBV4-3	TRBJ1-2	TGCGCCAGCAGCCAAGATCAGGGGCACAGGGATGGCTACACCTTC	CASSQDQGHRDGYTF